The 9 T cell receptor beta chains given below trace back to one sample, sequenced in a study of patients and donors after allogeneic stem cell transplantation. TCRdb recomputed calls from the RT-PCR reads with MiXCR, one row per CDR3 protein. The data show about 960,000 distinct CDR3 sequences, about a sixth seen once. The sequenced sample was blood, either unsorted or a sorted T cell fraction (not recorded which). All receptors derive from a human donor who was either an allogeneic HSCT recipient or a stem cell or donor lymphocyte infusion donor (not recorded which). It is not recorded whose cells these are; they may come from a transplant donor.

This clonotype was observed many times. The V call is TRBV28, the J call TRBJ2-7; D may match TRBD1 or TRBD2 (6 bases each). Between the trimmed V and J ends, which lost 6 bases and 7 bases, there was a span of 13 bases. The CDR3 is 12 residues long. CDR1 is MDHEN and CDR2 is SYDVKM in the germline V gene. CDR3 in amino acids: CASREGGGEQYF. The CDR3 DNA is TGTGCCAGCAGAGAGGGGGGTGGAGAGCAGTACTTC.

In this sample, this clonotype turned up once. The V call is TRBV14, the J call TRBJ2-3, with D possibly matching TRBD2 (6 bases). Germline CDR1 and CDR2: SGHDN and FVKESK. V shed 3 bases and J shed 2 bases, with 12 bases lying between them. This CDR3 contains 15 residues. The DNA of the CDR3 is TGTGCCAGCAGCCACTCCGGGGGTTACACAGATACGCAGTATTTT. Its protein is CASSHSGGYTDTQYF.

This clonotype has just a few counts. CDR3 DNA: TGTGCCAGCAACGACCGGGACAGGGGGTACGAGCAGTACTTC. Its protein product is CASNDRDRGYEQYF. The rearrangement uses TRBV6-2 or TRBV6-3 and TRBJ2-7; 11 nucleotides agree with TRBD1. V shed 7 bases and J 4 bases; nucleotides not matched to a gene: 6. Germline-derived CDR1 and CDR2 are MNHEY and SVGEGT. This CDR3 contains 14 residues.

This clonotype has at least ten counts. Germline is not matched at one junction end, which may reflect a read error. V and J are TRBV5-1 and TRBJ1-1, with TRBD1 matching 9 bases. Germline V gene sequence: CDR1 SGHRS, CDR2 YFSETQ. CDR3 length: 15 residues. For the CDR3, the DNA is TGTGCCAGCAGCTTGGGGACAGGGATGAACACTGAAGCTTTCTTT. This sequence encodes CASSLGTGMNTEAFF.

This chain links TRBV6-5 with TRBJ2-1; perhaps TRBD2 as D (5 bases). Trimming took 6 bases from V and 9 from J, leaving 9 bases between them. In germline, CDR1 is MNHEY, CDR2 SVGAGI. This CDR3 has 11 residues. The CDR3 DNA reads TGTGCCAGCAGAACTAGTGTTGAGCAGTTCTTC. It yields the protein CASRTSVEQFF.

The rearrangement joins TRBV4-2 to TRBJ2-7; 7 bases fit TRBD2. CDR3 length equals 16 residues. After removal of 4 bases from V and 8 bases from J, the junction contained 17 bases not matched to a gene. The germline V gene encodes CDR1 LGHNA and CDR2 YNFKEQ. The CDR3 reads CASSPISGGLPGKQYF. CDR3 in DNA: TGTGCCAGCAGCCCGATTTCCGGGGGACTACCTGGGAAGCAGTACTTC.

The table lists this clonotype with a few counts. V usage is TRBV7-8 and J usage is TRBJ1-5; TRBD1 matches 7 bases. CDR3 length: 18 residues. V shed 5 bases and J 0 bases; nucleotides not matched to a gene: 13. The germline V gene encodes CDR1 SGHVS and CDR2 FQNEAQ. Here the CDR3 reads CASSPSTGLGRSNQPQHF. The CDR3 region has the DNA TGTGCCAGCAGCCCCTCGACAGGGTTGGGGCGTAGCAATCAGCCCCAGCATTTT.

The rearrangement links TRBV11-3 to TRBJ2-3; no firm D call. Germline loops: CDR1 SGHNT, CDR2 YENEEA. V gave up 0 bases and J gave up 0 bases, with 10 bases separating them. The CDR3 runs 16 residues. The DNA for the CDR3 is TGTGCCAGCAGCTTAGATCCTGGCGGTAGCACAGATACGCAGTATTTT. Its protein is CASSLDPGGSTDTQYF.

This clonotype was seen only a few times. The rearrangement uses TRBV6-5 and TRBJ2-7, with D unresolved. V was cut by 2 bases and J by 2 bases, with 13 bases left in between. CDR1 is MNHEY and CDR2 is SVGAGI in the germline V gene. The CDR3 is 15 residues long. The DNA for the CDR3 is TGTGCCAGCAGTTACGGTGGATTAGCAGCCTACGAGCAGTACTTC. This codes for CASSYGGLAAYEQYF.